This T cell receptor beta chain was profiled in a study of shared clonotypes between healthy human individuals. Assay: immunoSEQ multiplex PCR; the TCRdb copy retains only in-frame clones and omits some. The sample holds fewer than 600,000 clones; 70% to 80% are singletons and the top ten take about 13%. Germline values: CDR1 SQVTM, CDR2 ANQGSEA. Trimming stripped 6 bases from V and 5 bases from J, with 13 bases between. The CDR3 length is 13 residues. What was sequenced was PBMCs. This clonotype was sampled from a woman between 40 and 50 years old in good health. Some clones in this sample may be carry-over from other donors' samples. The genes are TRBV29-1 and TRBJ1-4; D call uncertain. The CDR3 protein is CSVTYLGNEKLFF. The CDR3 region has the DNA TGCAGCGTGACATACCTCGGAAATGAAAAACTGTTTTTT.